The 10 T cell receptor beta chains below come from one sample, sequenced in a study of human T cells and chemical hapten exposure. TCRdb called the RACE reads again in MiXCR, with one record for every CDR3 protein. The sample consists of some 300,000 distinct CDR3 sequences, 5% to 6.5% of them appearing once. Documented time point: pre-sensitization, week 0. The treatment denotes: therapeutic diphenylcyclopropenone sensitization with weekly scalp DPC. The source material was whole blood, sampled in connection with sensitization to the hapten diphenylcyclopropenone (DPC). These receptors came from a woman aged 18 to 35 with alopecia areata. Some clones in this sample may be carry-over from other donors' samples.

In its sample, this clonotype ranks as medium-sized (0.01 to 0.1%). CDR3 region: CASSLYPFDSRNSPLHF. CDR3 bases: TGTGCCAGCAGCTTATACCCCTTCGACAGCAGAAATTCACCCCTCCACTTT. The V gene is TRBV7-2, the J gene TRBJ1-6; the D gene is possibly TRBD1 (5 bases). Trimming cost V 2 bases and J 7 bases, with 18 bases left between them. In germline, CDR1 is SGHTA, CDR2 FQGNSA. The CDR3 spans 17 residues.

This clonotype was seen a few times. The gene calls are TRBV7-2 and TRBJ2-4, with TRBD2 matching 8 bases. CDR1 is SGHTA and CDR2 is FQGNSA in the germline V gene. The CDR3 consists of 15 residues. V dropped 5 bases and J dropped 0; count of bases not matched to a gene: 3. The CDR3 here is CASSREGIAKNIQYF. The CDR3 coding sequence is TGTGCCAGCAGCCGGGAGGGGATAGCCAAAAACATTCAGTACTTC.

This clonotype was found many times. The chain couples TRBV5-1 to TRBJ2-3, with a tentative D call TRBD2 (6 bases). CDR1 and CDR2 (germline): SGHRS, YFSETQ. The CDR3 runs to 15 residues. The V gene lost 6 bases and the J gene lost 5 bases, with 19 bases spanning the gap. The chain's CDR3 is CASTPELAGGDTQYF. The CDR3 region has the DNA TGCGCCAGCACCCCGGAACTAGCTGGGGGAGATACGCAGTATTTT.

The chain employs TRBV12-3 or TRBV12-4 and TRBJ2-2; TRBD1 is a possible D gene (5 bases). The CDR3 extends over 15 amino acids. Trimming removed 5 bases at V and 5 bases at J, with 15 bases between. The CDR3 region has the DNA TGTGCCAGCAGTCGCCTTGGGGCCCAGACCGGGGAGCTGTTTTTT. Its translation is CASSRLGAQTGELFF.

The chain employs TRBV27 and TRBJ1-2; 11 bases line up with TRBD1. CDR3 length: 16 amino acids. CDR1 is MNHEY, CDR2 SMNVEV, per germline (reference sequence). V lost 0 bases, J lost 6 bases, and 6 bases stayed unmatched. CDR3: CASSLSLGQGADGYTF. CDR3 nucleotide sequence: TGTGCCAGCAGTTTATCGCTCGGACAGGGGGCCGATGGCTACACCTTC.

This clonotype was found many times. V is TRBV4-3 and J is TRBJ2-6; 8 bases agree with TRBD2. Germline CDR1 and CDR2: LGHNA and YSLEER. With V trimmed by 6 bases and J by 0 bases, 7 bases remained unmatched. This CDR3 is built from 17 residues. The CDR3 spells CASSGTSGISGANVLTF. DNA for the CDR3: TGCGCCAGCAGTGGAACTAGCGGTATCTCTGGGGCCAACGTCCTGACTTTC.

A few counts support this clonotype. The chain has TRBV7-2 and TRBJ2-7; no definite D call. Germline CDR1 is SGHTA and CDR2 is FQGNSA. The CDR3 covers 13 residues. Trimming took off 2 bases at V and 5 bases at J, with 10 bases between the two ends. In DNA, the CDR3 is TGTGCCAGCAGCTTATTTTCCCGGGACGAGCAGTACTTC. It yields the protein CASSLFSRDEQYF.

This sequence joins TRBV9 and TRBJ1-5; D unresolved. Trimming shortened V by 0 bases and J by 9 bases, and 16 bases separated the two germline ends. The germline V gene encodes CDR1 SGDLS and CDR2 YYNGEE. There are 15 residues in the CDR3. CDR3 protein: CASSVGSTPDRPQHF. The CDR3 nucleotides read TGTGCCAGCAGCGTAGGGAGCACCCCGGATCGGCCCCAGCATTTT.

A few counts support this clonotype. The chain has TRBV5-6 and TRBJ1-5; TRBD1 aligns across 10 bases. With V trimmed by 4 bases and J by 4 bases, 8 bases remained unmatched. The CDR3 runs 16 residues. Germline V gene sequence: CDR1 SGHDT, CDR2 YYEEEE. Written as DNA, the CDR3 is TGTGCCAGCAGCCTGGACAGGGGGGACCCAAATCAGCCCCAGCATTTT. Protein product: CASSLDRGDPNQPQHF.

The chain is built from TRBV7-2 and TRBJ1-6; D uncertain. With 3 bases removed from V and 0 bases from J, the gap between germline ends came to 9 bases. The CDR3 is 16 residues long. Germline V gives CDR1 SGHTA, CDR2 FQGNSA. CDR3 DNA: TGTGCCAGCAGCTTGGTCGCGAGCTCCTATAATTCACCCCTCCACTTT. Its protein product is CASSLVASSYNSPLHF.